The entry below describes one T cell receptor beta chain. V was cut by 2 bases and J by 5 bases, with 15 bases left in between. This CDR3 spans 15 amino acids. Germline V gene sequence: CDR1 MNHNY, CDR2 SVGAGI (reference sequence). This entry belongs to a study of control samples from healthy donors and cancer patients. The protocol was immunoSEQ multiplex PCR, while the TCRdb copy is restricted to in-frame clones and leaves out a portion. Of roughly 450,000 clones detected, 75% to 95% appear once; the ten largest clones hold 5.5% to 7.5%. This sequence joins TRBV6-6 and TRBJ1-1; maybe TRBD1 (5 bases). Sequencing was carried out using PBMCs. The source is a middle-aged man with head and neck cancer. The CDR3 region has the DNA TGTGCCAGCAGTTACCGAGATAGAAGGGGAACTGAAGCTTTCTTT. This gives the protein CASSYRDRRGTEAFF.